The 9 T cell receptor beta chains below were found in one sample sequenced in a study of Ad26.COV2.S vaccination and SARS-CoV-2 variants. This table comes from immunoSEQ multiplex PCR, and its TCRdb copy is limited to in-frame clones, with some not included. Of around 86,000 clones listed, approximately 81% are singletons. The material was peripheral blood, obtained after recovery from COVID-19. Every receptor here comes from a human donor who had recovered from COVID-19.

This chain's CDR3 is CASSPNHPTGLDTQYF. In DNA form, the CDR3 reads TGTGCCAGCAGCCCGAACCATCCTACAGGGCTAGATACGCAGTATTTT. The V call is TRBV3-1 (or the pseudogene TRBV3-2), the J call TRBJ2-3; possible D gene TRBD1, 6 bases. Per the germline V gene, CDR1 is LGHDT and CDR2 is YNNKEL (reference sequence). With 4 bases removed from V and 5 bases from J, the gap between germline ends came to 19 bases. This CDR3 spans 16 amino acids.

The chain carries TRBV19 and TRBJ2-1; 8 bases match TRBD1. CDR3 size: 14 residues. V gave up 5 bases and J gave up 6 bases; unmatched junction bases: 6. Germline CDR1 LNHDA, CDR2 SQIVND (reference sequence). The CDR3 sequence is CASSPTDRGNEQFF. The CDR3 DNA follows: TGTGCCAGTAGTCCTACCGACAGGGGCAATGAGCAGTTCTTC.

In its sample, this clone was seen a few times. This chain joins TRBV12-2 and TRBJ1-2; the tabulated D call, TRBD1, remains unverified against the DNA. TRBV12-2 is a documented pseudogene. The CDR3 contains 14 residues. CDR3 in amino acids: CASRLSRTAPGYTF. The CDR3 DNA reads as TGTGCAAGTCGCTTAAGTCGGACAGCGCCTGGCTACACCTTC.

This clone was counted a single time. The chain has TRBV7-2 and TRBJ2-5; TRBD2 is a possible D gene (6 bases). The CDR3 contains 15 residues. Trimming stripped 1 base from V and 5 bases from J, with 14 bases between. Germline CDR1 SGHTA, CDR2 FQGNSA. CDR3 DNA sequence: TGTGCCAGCAGCTTAGGTGGCCGGGGGAGGGAGACCCAGTACTTC. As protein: CASSLGGRGRETQYF.

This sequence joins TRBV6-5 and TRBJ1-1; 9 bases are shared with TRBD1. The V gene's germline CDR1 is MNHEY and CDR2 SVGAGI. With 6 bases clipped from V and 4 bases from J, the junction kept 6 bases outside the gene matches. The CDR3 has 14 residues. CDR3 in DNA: TGTGCCAGCAGGATCCGGGACAGGGCCACTGAAGCTTTCTTT. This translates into CASRIRDRATEAFF.

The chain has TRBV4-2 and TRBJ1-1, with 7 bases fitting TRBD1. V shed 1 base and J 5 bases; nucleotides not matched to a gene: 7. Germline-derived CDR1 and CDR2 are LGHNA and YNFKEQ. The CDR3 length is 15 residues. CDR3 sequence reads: CASSQARTGGTEAFF. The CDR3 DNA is TGTGCCAGCAGCCAAGCCAGGACAGGAGGGACTGAAGCTTTCTTT.

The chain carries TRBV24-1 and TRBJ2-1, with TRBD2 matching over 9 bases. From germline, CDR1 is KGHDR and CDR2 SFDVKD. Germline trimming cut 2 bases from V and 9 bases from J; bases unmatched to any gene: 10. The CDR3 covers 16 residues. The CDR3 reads CATSDSLAGVRGEQFF. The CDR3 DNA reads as TGTGCCACCAGTGATTCCTTAGCGGGAGTGAGGGGTGAGCAGTTCTTC.

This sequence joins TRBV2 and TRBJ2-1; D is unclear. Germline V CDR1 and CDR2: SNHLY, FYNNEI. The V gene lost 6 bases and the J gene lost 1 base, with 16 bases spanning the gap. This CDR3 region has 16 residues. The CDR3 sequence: CASSPLGMGSYNEQFF. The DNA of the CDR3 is TGTGCCAGCAGCCCCCTGGGGATGGGATCCTACAATGAGCAGTTCTTC. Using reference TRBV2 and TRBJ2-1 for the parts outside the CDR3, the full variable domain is EPEVTQTPSHQVTQMGQEVILRCVPISNHLYFYWYRQILGQKVEFLVSFYNNEISEKSEIFDDQFSVERPDGSNFTLKIRSTKLEDSAMYFCASSPLGMGSYNEQFFGPGTRLTVL.

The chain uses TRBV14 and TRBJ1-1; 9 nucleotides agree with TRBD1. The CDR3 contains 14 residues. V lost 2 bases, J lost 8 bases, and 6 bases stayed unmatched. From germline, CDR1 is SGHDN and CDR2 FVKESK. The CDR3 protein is CASSQPSDRGEAFF. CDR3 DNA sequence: TGTGCCAGCAGCCAACCCTCGGACAGGGGAGAAGCTTTCTTT.